These 19 T cell receptor beta chains were sequenced from one sample in a study of CD8+CD57+ T cells in acquired aplastic anemia. CDR3 and TCR beta VDJ profiling relied on genomic DNA as the template. From the reads, TCRdb called clonotypes with MiXCR, one entry per CDR3 protein. The sample carries hundreds of thousands of distinct CDR3 sequences, 56% recorded once. CD8+CD57+ cell expansion, shown by flow cytometry, had occurred in the patients selected for sequencing. Sequenced material: sorted CD4+, CD8+, or CD8+CD57+ T cells (not recorded which) from PBMCs. The receptors derive from a human donor with aplastic anemia.

This rearrangement joins TRBV7-6 to TRBJ1-1; no clear D gene. The germline V gene has CDR1 SGHVS and CDR2 FNYEAQ. This CDR3 contains 14 residues. V was trimmed by 7 bases and J by 1 base, leaving 13 bases between them. The CDR3 DNA reads TGTGCCAGCATTATGTACGGAGGGAACACTGAAGCTTTCTTT. Protein sequence: CASIMYGGNTEAFF.

This chain links TRBV2 with TRBJ2-5, with 8 bases fitting TRBD2. The CDR3 runs to 14 residues. Looked up from germline, CDR1 is SNHLY and CDR2 is FYNNEI. The V and J ends lost 6 bases and 4 bases, in that order; junction bases with no gene match: 7. As DNA, the CDR3 is TGTGCCAGCAGCCCTCGGGGGGGGCCAGAGACCCAGTACTTC. Residues: CASSPRGGPETQYF. The full variable domain, rest sourced from reference TRBV2 and TRBJ2-5, is EPEVTQTPSHQVTQMGQEVILRCVPISNHLYFYWYRQILGQKVEFLVSFYNNEISEKSEIFDDQFSVERPDGSNFTLKIRSTKLEDSAMYFCASSPRGGPETQYFGPGTRLLVL.

This clonotype has a handful of counts. CDR3 in amino acids: CASSFAGTANEKLFF. In DNA form, the CDR3 reads TGTGCCAGCAGTTTCGCCGGGACAGCGAATGAAAAACTGTTTTTT. The J gene is TRBJ1-4, the V gene TRBV28; 7 nucleotides align to TRBD1. CDR3 size: 15 residues. With 3 bases clipped from V and 5 bases from J, the junction kept 6 bases outside the gene matches. The germline V gene has CDR1 MDHEN and CDR2 SYDVKM.

Comment on this clonotype: No conserved phenylalanine or tryptophan ends this CDR3, so it is likely a read error. No DNA is shown, since the ends of the CDR3 on it are uncertain; the CDR3 is the one TCRdb lists. The J gene is TRBJ1-6, the V gene TRBV10-3. CDR1 ENHRY and CDR2 SYGVKD come from the germline V gene. Both ends counted, the CDR3 spans 8 residues. CDR3 loop: CASSSPPK.

As to this clonotype: Given a much more abundant clone one base away, this may be a read error. The chain is built from TRBV6-6 and TRBJ1-3, with D unresolved. This CDR3 spans 14 amino acids. Trimming removed 4 bases at V and 0 bases at J, with 7 bases between. Germline assignment: CDR1 MNHNY and CDR2 SVGAGI (reference sequence). The DNA of the CDR3 is TGTGCCAGCAGTTCTAAAGTCTCTGGAAACACCATATATTTT. Translating gives CASSSKVSGNTIYF.

The genes are TRBV7-9 and TRBJ2-5, with TRBD1 as a possible D gene (6 bases). V was trimmed by 0 bases and J by 5 bases, leaving 10 bases between them. This CDR3 region has 14 residues. Germline CDR1 and CDR2: SEHNR and FQNEAQ (reference sequence). For the CDR3, the DNA is TGTGCCAGCAGCTTAGCAGGACAGAGGGAGACCCAGTACTTC. This encodes CASSLAGQRETQYF.

V and J are TRBV24-1 and TRBJ2-5; 8 positions match TRBD1. The CDR3 has 14 amino acids. The V segment lost 10 bases and the J segment 5 bases; nucleotides outside the gene matches: 11. Germline values: CDR1 KGHDR, CDR2 SFDVKD. CDR3 protein: CATISGTGFETQYF. The DNA of the CDR3 is TGTGCCACTATTTCCGGGACAGGTTTCGAGACCCAGTACTTC.

This clonotype was seen repeatedly, ten times or more. The CDR3, as DNA: TGTGCCAGTAGTGGTTTCGGGCACTATGGCTACACCTTC. Translation: CASSGFGHYGYTF. The genes are TRBV19 and TRBJ1-2; no clear D gene. This CDR3 has 13 amino acids. Germline-derived CDR1 and CDR2 are LNHDA and SQIVND (reference sequence). Trimming pared 5 bases from V and 3 bases from J, leaving 10 bases between.

This clonotype was seen a handful of times. The rearrangement uses TRBV19 and TRBJ1-6; tentatively, D is TRBD1 (6 bases). The germline gives CDR1 LNHDA, CDR2 SQIVND (reference sequence). Trimming shortened V by 6 bases and J by 11 bases, and 11 bases separated the two germline ends. The CDR3 is made up of 12 amino acids. Here the CDR3 reads CASSSGHPPLHF. The CDR3 DNA sequence: TGTGCCAGTAGCTCGGGACACCCACCCCTCCACTTT.

This chain uses TRBV18 with TRBJ1-1; D possibly corresponds to TRBD1 (6 bases). The germline V and J ends were trimmed by 5 bases and 4 bases, with 11 bases remaining between them. CDR1 KGHSH and CDR2 LQKENI come from the germline V gene. The length of the CDR3 is 13 residues. This chain's CDR3 is CASSMGAGTEAFF. The CDR3 DNA sequence: TGTGCCAGCTCAATGGGGGCAGGCACTGAAGCTTTCTTT.

The chain joins TRBV19 to TRBJ2-1; weak D call: TRBD2 (6 bases). Germline V CDR1 and CDR2: LNHDA, SQIVND (reference sequence). V lost 4 bases to trimming and J lost 2 bases, with 9 bases between them. The CDR3 has 14 residues. The CDR3: CASSKGGAYNEQFF. The DNA of the CDR3 is TGTGCCAGTAGTAAGGGCGGGGCCTACAATGAGCAGTTCTTC.

This clonotype was detected many times. The rearrangement uses TRBV20-1 and TRBJ2-7; 7 nucleotides line up with TRBD1. Trimming at V came to 6 bases and at J to 2 bases, leaving 4 bases not matched to a gene. Germline values: CDR1 DFQATT, CDR2 SNEGSKA (reference sequence). The CDR3 runs 12 residues. The CDR3 DNA sequence: TGCAGTGCCAGGACAGGTACCTACGAGCAGTACTTC. Its protein product is CSARTGTYEQYF.

V usage is TRBV2 and J usage is TRBJ1-1; D gene unclear. This CDR3 contains 12 residues. In germline, CDR1 is SNHLY, CDR2 FYNNEI. Trimming pared 3 bases from V and 10 bases from J, leaving 12 bases between. The DNA of the CDR3 is TGTGCCAGCAGTGATTATGAGGGTATAGCTTTCTTT. Protein product: CASSDYEGIAFF.

In its sample, this clonotype was seen many times. The chain combines TRBV5-1 with TRBJ1-3, with D maybe TRBD1 (5 bases). CDR1 SGHRS and CDR2 YFSETQ come from the germline V gene. This CDR3 comprises 13 residues. Trimming removed 0 bases from V and 10 bases from J, with 11 bases in between. CDR3 residues: CASSLGDSPTIYF. The CDR3 coding sequence is TGCGCCAGCAGCTTGGGGGACTCCCCGACCATATATTTT. Based on the CDR3 plus reference TRBV5-1 and TRBJ1-3, the full variable domain is KAGVTQTPRYLIKTRGQQVTLSCSPISGHRSVSWYQQTPGQGLQFLFEYFSETQRNKGNFPGRFSGRQFSNSRSEMNVSTLELGDSALYLCASSLGDSPTIYFGEGSWLTVV.

The V gene is TRBV10-3, the J gene TRBJ1-2; 8 nucleotides line up with TRBD1. From germline, CDR1 is ENHRY and CDR2 SYGVKD. The CDR3 totals 16 residues. V lost 5 bases and J lost 3; bases outside the gene matches: 11. The CDR3 DNA follows: TGTGCCATCAGTTCCGGGACAGGAGTTGGTTACTATGGCTACACCTTC. Translating it yields CAISSGTGVGYYGYTF.

This clonotype was counted once. J is TRBJ1-5 and V is TRBV2, with 8 bases lining up with TRBD1. The trim removed 1 base at V and 2 bases at J, leaving 10 bases unmatched. From germline, CDR1 is SNHLY and CDR2 FYNNEI. CDR3 length: 18 amino acids. In nucleotides, the CDR3 is TGTGCCAGCAGTGAAGTCTTAGGCGTGGGACAGGGCAATCAGCCCCAGCATTTT. Protein: CASSEVLGVGQGNQPQHF.

The chain is built from TRBV12-3 or TRBV12-4 and TRBJ2-5, with 9 bases that match TRBD1. This CDR3 contains 14 residues. V was clipped by 6 bases and J by 4 bases; unmatched bases: 6. The DNA of the CDR3 is TGTGCCAGCAGGGAAACAGGGGGCGCAGAGACCCAGTACTTC. This gives the protein CASRETGGAETQYF.

In its sample, this clonotype was seen many times. CDR3 bases: TGTGCCATCAGTGACCGGCGCGGGATGCGCACAGATACGCAGTATTTT. This sequence encodes CAISDRRGMRTDTQYF. J is TRBJ2-3 and V is TRBV10-3; possibly TRBD2 for D (6 bases). CDR3 length: 16 residues. V lost 3 bases to trimming and J lost 1 base, with 14 bases between them. CDR1 and CDR2 from the germline V gene are ENHRY and SYGVKD.

This clonotype was counted between two and nine times. The chain recombines TRBV7-9 with TRBJ1-6; weak D call: TRBD1 (5 bases). This CDR3 has 13 residues. V lost 4 bases and J lost 6, with 7 bases in between. Germline values: CDR1 SEHNR, CDR2 FQNEAQ (reference sequence). In DNA, the CDR3 is TGTGCCAGCAGCTGGGACGGTAATTCACCCCTCCACTTT. Translated, it gives CASSWDGNSPLHF. The entire variable domain, with the rest obtained from reference TRBV7-9 and TRBJ1-6, is as follows: DTGVSQNPRHKITKRGQNVTFRCDPISEHNRLYWYRQTLGQGPEFLTYFQNEAQLEKSRLLSDRFSAERPKGSFSTLEIQRTEQGDSAMYLCASSWDGNSPLHFGNGTRLTVT.